One and the same sample provided the 25 T cell receptor beta chains below, sequenced in a study of T-cell reconstitution after alpha-beta-depleted transplantation in children (dated by TCRdb to the mid-2010s). Receptor libraries were prepared by PCR. Sequencing instrument: Illumina HiSeq 2500. TCR library preparation used molecular barcoding, with unique molecular identifiers applied to normalize quantification of the TCRbeta repertoire. TCRdb reprocessing: public reads trimmed at Q25 with fastp, clones called with MiXCR, in-frame beta chains kept. Every distinct CDR3 protein forms one entry, paired with its most common genes and DNA. Recorded for this sample are under 100,000 distinct CDR3 sequences; about 16% of them occurred a single time. The ten most abundant clones make up about 20% of the sample. Interpreted using the paper, the treatment or condition label stands for: allogeneic hematopoietic cell transplantation with graft depleted of TCRalphabeta T cells and CD19 B cells.

The sequenced sample was PBMCs, mostly from graft donor cells, obtained 180 days after TCRalphabeta/CD19-depleted stem cell transplant. These receptors were collected from a male patient under 10 years old who had a stem cell transplant for acute lymphoblastic leukemia, so the T cells may come from the graft donor.

This clonotype was detected ten times or more. The rearrangement links TRBV20-1 to TRBJ1-5; TRBD1 matches 11 bases. Per germline, CDR1 DFQATT and CDR2 SNEGSKA (reference sequence). V dropped 1 base and J dropped 6; count of bases not matched to a gene: 5. The CDR3 contains 15 residues. In nucleotides, the CDR3 is TGCAGTGCTAGAGCCGGGACAGGGGGAAGTCAGCCCCAGCATTTT. It specifies CSARAGTGGSQPQHF.

This clonotype showed up many times. At one boundary the junction diverges from the germline segment, which might be a read error. This chain joins TRBV5-1 and TRBJ2-5; 8 bases match TRBD2. The CDR3 loop spans 12 amino acids. The germline V gene has CDR1 SGHRS and CDR2 YFSETQ. CDR3 nucleotides: TGTGCCAGCAGTTTAGCGGGGGAGACCCAGTACTTC. It encodes CASSLAGETQYF.

This clonotype came up a few times. The V and J genes are TRBV7-6 and TRBJ1-5, with 7 bases identical to TRBD1. Germline CDR1 SGHVS, CDR2 FNYEAQ. CDR3 size: 18 residues. Trimming took 1 base from V and 0 from J; bases not matched to a gene: 9. CDR3: CASSLGTPGGYSNQPQHF. The CDR3 DNA sequence: TGTGCCAGCAGCTTAGGAACACCAGGGGGGTATAGCAATCAGCCCCAGCATTTT.

The chain joins TRBV7-8 to TRBJ2-7; the D gene is possibly TRBD1 (7 bases). This CDR3 has 15 residues. Trimming cost V 5 bases and J 3 bases, with 17 bases left between them. From germline, CDR1 is SGHVS and CDR2 FQNEAQ. Here the CDR3 reads CASSLGGQLLYEQYF. Here the CDR3 DNA reads TGTGCCAGCAGCCTCGGGGGACAGCTCCTCTACGAGCAGTACTTC.

V and J are TRBV5-1 and TRBJ1-5; 7 bases are shared with TRBD1. This CDR3 spans 16 amino acids. The junction had 3 bases not matched to a gene; V was cut back by 0 bases and J by 0 bases. Per germline, CDR1 SGHRS and CDR2 YFSETQ. Written as DNA, the CDR3 is TGCGCCAGCAGCTTGGACGGGACAGTTAGCAATCAGCCCCAGCATTTT. It translates to CASSLDGTVSNQPQHF.

The rearrangement joins TRBV6-5 to TRBJ2-4, with D unclear. Germline V gene sequence: CDR1 MNHEY, CDR2 SVGAGI. With 6 bases removed from V and 9 bases from J, the gap between germline ends came to 12 bases. There are 12 residues in the CDR3. CDR3 sequence: CASSGPGGIQYF. DNA for the CDR3: TGTGCCAGCAGCGGACCCGGCGGCATTCAGTACTTC.

The chain joins TRBV7-2 to TRBJ2-2, with D unclear. The CDR3 extends over 13 amino acids. Trimming cost V 2 bases and J 4 bases, with 5 bases left between them. The germline CDR1 and CDR2 sequences are SGHTA and FQGNSA. The CDR3 nucleotides are TGTGCCAGCAGCTTATCGATCACCGGGGAGCTGTTTTTT. Its translation: CASSLSITGELFF.

The chain is built from TRBV7-6 and TRBJ2-7, with 9 bases aligning to TRBD1. CDR1 SGHVS and CDR2 FNYEAQ come from the germline V gene. The ends lost 4 bases at V and 3 bases at J; junction bases unmatched: 10. The CDR3 covers 16 residues. The CDR3 region is CASSSYPWTGVYEQYF. DNA of the CDR3: TGTGCCAGCAGCTCATATCCTTGGACAGGGGTCTACGAGCAGTACTTC. The variable domain in full, with the rest retrieved from reference TRBV7-6 and TRBJ2-7, is GAGVSQSPRYKVTKRGQDVALRCDPISGHVSLYWYRQALGQGPEFLTYFNYEAQQDKSGLPNDRFSAERPEGSISTLTIQRTEQRDSAMYRCASSSYPWTGVYEQYFGPGTRLTVT.

Turning to this clonotype: The conserved final phenylalanine or tryptophan is absent from the CDR3, which likely points to a read error. This chain's CDR3 is CALTGELASTDTQYS. CDR3 DNA sequence: TGTGCCTTAACGGGGGAGCTCGCCTCCACAGATACGCAGTATTCT. The V and J genes are TRBV2 and TRBJ2-3; D is perhaps TRBD2 (6 bases). Trimming removed 11 bases from V and 2 bases from J, with 20 bases in between. Germline assignment: CDR1 SNHLY and CDR2 FYNNEI. This CDR3 region has 15 residues.

This clonotype was counted between two and nine times. The chain recombines TRBV7-2 with TRBJ1-5; D uncertain. The ends were cut back, 0 bases at V and 3 bases at J, with 3 bases in the middle. The V gene's germline CDR1 is SGHTA and CDR2 FQGNSA. The CDR3 runs 13 residues. CDR3: CASSLALNQPQHF. The CDR3 nucleotides read TGTGCCAGCAGCTTAGCCCTCAATCAGCCCCAGCATTTT.

A few counts support this clonotype. The chain recombines TRBV3-1 with TRBJ2-7; TRBD2 matches 9 bases. V was pared by 1 base and J by 4 bases, with 2 bases of the junction left unmatched. This CDR3 region has 14 residues. Germline CDR1 LGHDT, CDR2 YNNKEL (reference sequence). The CDR3 DNA sequence: TGTGCCAGCAGCCAAGGGCTAGCGGGGTACGAGCAGTACTTC. Translation gives CASSQGLAGYEQYF.

By share, this clonotype ranks as medium-sized (0.01 to 0.1%). The rearrangement uses TRBV20-1 and TRBJ2-7; the D is unclear. From germline, CDR1 is DFQATT and CDR2 SNEGSKA (reference sequence). Trimming removed 5 bases from V and 2 bases from J, with 22 bases in between. The CDR3 has 16 residues. The CDR3 is CSASTPRPSAPYEQYF. CDR3 nucleotide sequence: TGCAGTGCTTCCACACCCCGCCCCTCGGCCCCCTACGAGCAGTACTTC.

The V call is TRBV10-3, the J call TRBJ1-4, with D possibly matching TRBD1 (5 bases). The CDR3 runs 16 residues. CDR1 is ENHRY and CDR2 is SYGVKD in the germline V gene. Trimming pared 0 bases from V and 7 bases from J, leaving 15 bases between. The CDR3 spells CAISESLGQVGEKLFF. The CDR3 nucleotides read TGTGCCATCAGTGAGTCTCTGGGGCAAGTCGGTGAAAAACTGTTTTTT.

This clonotype was found a few times. The V and J genes are TRBV5-5 and TRBJ1-2; D possibly corresponds to TRBD1 (6 bases). This CDR3 spans 14 amino acids. V was cut by 0 bases and J by 4 bases, with 10 bases left in between. The V gene's germline CDR1 is SGHKS and CDR2 YYEKEE (reference sequence). The CDR3 DNA follows: TGTGCCAGCAGCTTGGCAGGGGTCGGCTATGGCTACACCTTC. Encoded protein: CASSLAGVGYGYTF.

This chain connects TRBV6-5 to TRBJ2-7; D might be TRBD2 (5 bases). There are 15 residues in the CDR3. CDR1 is MNHEY and CDR2 is SVGAGI in the germline V gene. The V gene lost 0 bases and the J gene lost 2 bases, with 11 bases spanning the gap. The CDR3 region has the DNA TGTGCCAGCAGTTACTCGAGGGTGCAAGCCTACGAGCAGTACTTC. Translation: CASSYSRVQAYEQYF.

This clonotype has only a few counts. The chain couples TRBV20-1 to TRBJ2-5, with 10 bases fitting TRBD1. There are 15 residues in the CDR3. J lost 4 bases, V lost 3 bases, and 8 bases had no gene match. Germline-derived CDR1 and CDR2 are DFQATT and SNEGSKA (reference sequence). The CDR3 spells CSASGDRGYSETQYF. DNA of the CDR3: TGCAGTGCTAGTGGGGACAGGGGATATTCAGAGACCCAGTACTTC.

In its sample, this clonotype was seen a few times. The J gene is TRBJ2-1, the V gene TRBV12-3 or TRBV12-4; 9 bases map to TRBD2. V shed 5 bases, J shed 4 bases, and the junction held 6 bases outside the gene matches. This CDR3 region has 15 residues. The CDR3 region has the DNA TGTGCCAGCAGTCTTAGCGGGGGAGTGTACAATGAGCAGTTCTTC. It codes for CASSLSGGVYNEQFF.

A few counts support this clonotype. The chain recombines TRBV20-1 with TRBJ2-7; a possible D gene is TRBD2 (6 bases). The V end lost 5 bases, the J end lost 0 bases, and 14 bases lay between the germline ends. This CDR3 is 14 amino acids long. The germline V gene has CDR1 DFQATT and CDR2 SNEGSKA (reference sequence). DNA of the CDR3: TGCAGTGCTCCTACCATCGGGGGCTCCTACGAGCAGTACTTC. It translates to CSAPTIGGSYEQYF.

CDR3 sequence (DNA): TGTGCCAGCAAACTAGGACTAGCGGGGGTGGACGGGGAGCTGTTTTTT. It encodes CASKLGLAGVDGELFF. The chain joins TRBV6-1 to TRBJ2-2; 13 bases match TRBD2. Germline V lookup: CDR1 MNHNS, CDR2 SASEGT. The CDR3 extends over 16 amino acids. After removal of 7 bases from V and 7 bases from J, the junction contained 9 bases not matched to a gene.

This clonotype was picked up a small number of times. The chain employs TRBV6-2 or TRBV6-3 and TRBJ2-5; 9 bases match TRBD2. Germline CDR1 reads MNHEY; CDR2 reads SVGEGT. The CDR3 spans 15 residues. Trimming at V came to 6 bases and at J to 3 bases, leaving 8 bases not matched to a gene. This CDR3 reads CASSQTSGVKETQYF. The CDR3 DNA sequence: TGTGCCAGCAGCCAGACTAGCGGAGTTAAAGAGACCCAGTACTTC.

In its sample, this clonotype was seen many times. V is TRBV5-1 and J is TRBJ2-5, with 7 nucleotides matching TRBD1. The junction had 16 bases not matched to a gene; V was cut back by 4 bases and J by 7 bases. CDR1 and CDR2 (germline): SGHRS, YFSETQ. The CDR3 has 16 residues. As DNA, the CDR3 is TGCGCCAGCAGCCTTAGGACAGGCCTCGGGGTGACGACCCAGTACTTC. Encoded protein: CASSLRTGLGVTTQYF.

This clonotype turned up a few times. The genes are TRBV4-2 and TRBJ1-5; possible D gene TRBD1, 6 bases. Germline V CDR1 and CDR2: LGHNA, YNFKEQ. The CDR3 is made up of 15 amino acids. V was shortened by 4 bases and J by 1 base, with 11 bases between the two germline ends. The CDR3 DNA reads as TGTGCCAGCAGCCCCTTTGGACAGAGCAATCAGCCCCAGCATTTT. Protein sequence: CASSPFGQSNQPQHF.

This clonotype has just a few counts. The chain joins TRBV28 to TRBJ2-3, with a tentative D call TRBD2 (6 bases). Trimming took off 3 bases at V and 0 bases at J, with 10 bases between the two ends. The CDR3 is made up of 15 amino acids. Germline CDR1 MDHEN, CDR2 SYDVKM. For the CDR3, the DNA is TGTGCCAGCAGTTTCGGGGGTTTGAGCACAGATACGCAGTATTTT. This sequence encodes CASSFGGLSTDTQYF.

V gene TRBV20-1 combines with J gene TRBJ2-7, with D perhaps matching TRBD1 or TRBD2 (5 bases each). Germline CDR1 DFQATT, CDR2 SNEGSKA (reference sequence). The length of the CDR3 is 14 residues. V was clipped by 1 base and J by 2 bases, with 12 bases between them. The CDR3 loop reads CSARGEGRAYEQYF. In DNA, the CDR3 is TGCAGTGCTAGAGGAGAGGGCAGGGCCTACGAGCAGTACTTC.

V usage is TRBV13 and J usage is TRBJ1-3; perhaps TRBD1 as D (6 bases). CDR1 is PRHDT and CDR2 is FYEKMQ in the germline V gene (reference sequence). CDR3 length: 18 amino acids. V shed 2 bases and J shed 2 bases, with 19 bases lying between them. CDR3 region: CASSLSGQFLRTGNTIYF. The CDR3 region has the DNA TGTGCCAGCAGCTTATCCGGACAGTTTTTGAGGACTGGAAACACCATATATTTT.